This T cell receptor beta chain was sequenced for a study of tumour-infiltrating T cells in Burkitt lymphoma. About the study: Repertoire clonality predicted overall and progression-free survival.

A few counts support this clone. This CDR3 has 14 amino acids. The germline V gene encodes CDR1 MGHRA and CDR2 YSYEKL. Libraries were prepared by immunoSEQ multiplex PCR; TCRdb keeps only in-frame clonotypes and omits some of them. This table holds approximately 15,000 clones, 80% found once. Sequencing was performed on tumor tissue. The chain combines TRBV4-1 with TRBJ2-2, with 7 bases identical to TRBD2. The TCR originated in a human donor with diffuse large B-cell lymphoma. The CDR3 DNA reads as TGCGCTTCCCAAGCGGGGCCGGACACCGGGGAGCTGTTTTTT. Encoded protein: CASQAGPDTGELFF.